This T cell receptor beta chain is drawn from a study of vaccination and CD4 T cells after COVID-19. Cultured CD4+ T cell DNA was sequenced using the Oncomine TCR Beta short-read assay. TCRdb re-analysed the PCR reads in MiXCR, keeping a single row per CDR3 protein. The table lists around 26,000 distinct CDR3 sequences, less than 65% of them singletons. The CDR3 is made up of 16 amino acids. About this clonotype itself: The antigen is unknown.

Treatment specified: roughly 11-day PBMC culture with coronavirus spike peptide pools or control peptides (ViraFEST assay). With peptide pools, ViraFEST first expanded antigen-specific T cells and afterwards sequenced their TCRs. The chain employs TRBV21-1 and TRBJ1-5; the table's TRBD1 call for D was not verified on the DNA. TRBV21-1 is a pseudogene segment. This clonotype originated in a human donor who had recovered from COVID-19. Input material: CD4+ T cells from blood, cultured in vitro. CDR3 in amino acids: CASSKPLNRVRQPQHF. The CDR3, as DNA: TGTGCCAGCAGCAAACCTCTGAACAGGGTAAGACAGCCCCAGCATTTT.